Below are 12 T cell receptor beta chains sequenced from a single sample in a study of T cells in localized non-small cell lung cancer (dated by TCRdb to 2018 to 2020). The method behind the library was the immunoSEQ multiplex PCR assay. TCRdb limited this immuneACCESS table to in-frame rearrangements with V and J called. A share of clones is missing; checked studies link under half to unresolved V genes, and the rest is unexplained. The sample profile shows 50,000 to 55,000 clones; over 70% of them were found once. The ten largest clones add up to about 17% of the sample. The sequencing here drew on peripheral blood mononuclear cells, taken before any cancer treatment. These receptors were taken from a man aged 35-75 years with stage III lung adenocarcinoma.

This chain joins TRBV2 and TRBJ2-5, with TRBD2 as a possible D gene (6 bases). Germline loops: CDR1 SNHLY, CDR2 FYNNEI. This CDR3 is built from 16 residues. Trimming shortened V by 6 bases and J by 2 bases, and 19 bases separated the two germline ends. This CDR3 reads CASRDQRGGVQETQYF. The CDR3 DNA sequence: TGTGCCAGCAGGGATCAAAGGGGAGGTGTACAAGAGACCCAGTACTTC.

This clone was recorded only once. The chain recombines TRBV6-1 with TRBJ2-2, with 9 nucleotides matching TRBD1. The J segment lost 9 bases and the V segment lost 6 bases, leaving 11 bases of the junction unmatched. CDR1 MNHNS and CDR2 SASEGT come from the germline V gene. The CDR3 consists of 15 residues. The CDR3 loop reads CASRGGQGNVWELFF. The CDR3, as DNA: TGTGCCAGCAGGGGGGGACAGGGAAATGTCTGGGAGCTGTTTTTT.

This chain links TRBV19 with TRBJ2-2, with 9 bases fitting TRBD2. The CDR3 is made up of 16 amino acids. After removal of 3 bases from V and 5 bases from J, the junction contained 7 bases not matched to a gene. The germline V gene encodes CDR1 LNHDA and CDR2 SQIVND (reference sequence). The CDR3 nucleotides are TGTGCCAGTAGTATCGAAGCGGGAGGTGGGACCGGGGAGCTGTTTTTT. This codes for CASSIEAGGGTGELFF.

The chain is built from TRBV4-3 and TRBJ1-6; D unclear. The V end was cut by 1 base, the J end by 10 bases, with 8 bases between. Germline CDR1 LGHNA, CDR2 YSLEER. CDR3 length: 13 amino acids. In DNA, the CDR3 is TGCGCCAGCAGCCAAGGAGAGGGCTCACCCCTCCACTTT. This encodes CASSQGEGSPLHF.

CDR3 coding DNA: TGCAGCGTTGCGGGGGGCCAGAACACCGGGGAGCTGTTTTTT. Encoded protein: CSVAGGQNTGELFF. The V and J genes are TRBV29-1 and TRBJ2-2; possibly TRBD2 for D (7 bases). Trimming stripped 4 bases from V and 1 base from J, with 10 bases between. CDR3 length: 14 amino acids. Germline CDR1 SQVTM, CDR2 ANQGSEA.

The chain couples TRBV5-5 to TRBJ1-1; D ambiguous. Trimming took off 4 bases at V and 0 bases at J, with 19 bases between the two ends. This CDR3 has 17 amino acids. Germline loops: CDR1 SGHKS, CDR2 YYEKEE (reference sequence). The CDR3 nucleotides are TGTGCCAGCAGCAGAGGCGCCTTTGGGCTTATGAACACTGAAGCTTTCTTT. This encodes CASSRGAFGLMNTEAFF.

The chain links TRBV2 to TRBJ1-1, with D unresolved. This CDR3 has 12 residues. Trimming shortened V by 5 bases and J by 1 base, and 5 bases separated the two germline ends. Germline V gives CDR1 SNHLY, CDR2 FYNNEI. The chain's CDR3 is CASSTQNTEAFF. Written as DNA, the CDR3 is TGTGCCAGCAGTACCCAGAACACTGAAGCTTTCTTT.

The J gene is TRBJ2-3, the V gene TRBV19, with D unresolved. The CDR3 extends over 12 amino acids. V was trimmed by 6 bases and J by 5 bases, leaving 9 bases between them. Per the germline V gene, CDR1 is LNHDA and CDR2 is SQIVND (reference sequence). The CDR3 DNA reads as TGTGCCAGTAGCCCTCGGTTAGATACGCAGTATTTT. As protein: CASSPRLDTQYF.

This clone was detected only a few times. The rearrangement uses TRBV7-3 and TRBJ1-1; the D is unclear. Looked up from germline, CDR1 is SGHTA and CDR2 is FQGTGA. V was shortened by 0 bases and J by 1 base, with 3 bases between the two germline ends. This CDR3 region has 13 residues. The CDR3 spells CASSLTGNTEAFF. The CDR3 coding sequence is TGTGCCAGCAGCTTAACGGGGAACACTGAAGCTTTCTTT.

The chain uses TRBV7-2 and TRBJ2-5; 8 bases are a match to TRBD1. V dropped 5 bases and J dropped 6; count of bases not matched to a gene: 11. The CDR3 consists of 15 residues. Germline CDR1 reads SGHTA; CDR2 reads FQGNSA. The chain's CDR3 is CASSAQQGAGKTQYF. CDR3 nucleotide sequence: TGTGCCAGCAGCGCGCAGCAGGGGGCGGGAAAGACCCAGTACTTC.

The chain uses TRBV13 and TRBJ1-2; D may be TRBD1 (5 bases). CDR3 size: 14 residues. V lost 5 bases and J lost 4, with 14 bases in between. Looked up from germline, CDR1 is PRHDT and CDR2 is FYEKMQ (reference sequence). The CDR3 loop reads CASSHRDGSYGYTF. In DNA, the CDR3 is TGTGCCAGCAGCCATAGGGACGGGTCCTATGGCTACACCTTC.

The rearrangement links TRBV7-2 to TRBJ2-1; 12 bases line up with TRBD2. Trimming took 5 bases from V and 7 from J; bases not matched to a gene: 9. The germline V gene encodes CDR1 SGHTA and CDR2 FQGNSA. This CDR3 contains 16 residues. The CDR3 reads CASSPVLAGGTNEQFF. The CDR3 DNA reads as TGTGCCAGCAGCCCAGTACTAGCGGGGGGAACTAATGAGCAGTTCTTC.